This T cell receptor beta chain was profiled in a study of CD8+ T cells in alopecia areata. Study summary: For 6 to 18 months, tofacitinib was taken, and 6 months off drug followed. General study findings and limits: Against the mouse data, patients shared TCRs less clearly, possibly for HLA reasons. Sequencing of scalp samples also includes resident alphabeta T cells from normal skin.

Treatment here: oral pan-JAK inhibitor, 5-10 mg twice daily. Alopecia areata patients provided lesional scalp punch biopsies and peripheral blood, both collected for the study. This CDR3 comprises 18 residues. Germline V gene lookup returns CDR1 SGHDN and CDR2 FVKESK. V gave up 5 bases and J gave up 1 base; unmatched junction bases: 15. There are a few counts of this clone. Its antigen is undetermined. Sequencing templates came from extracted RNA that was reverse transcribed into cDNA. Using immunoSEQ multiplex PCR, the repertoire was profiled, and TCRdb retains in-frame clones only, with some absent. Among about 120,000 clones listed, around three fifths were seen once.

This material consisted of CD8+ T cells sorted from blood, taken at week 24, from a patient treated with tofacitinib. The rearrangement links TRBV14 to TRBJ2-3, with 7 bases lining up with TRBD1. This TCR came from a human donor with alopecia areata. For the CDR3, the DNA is TGTGCCAGCAGCACCCTGACAGGGCCGTTGGTTGGCACAGATACGCAGTATTTT. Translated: CASSTLTGPLVGTDTQYF.